The clone carrying this TCR beta chain was seen repeatedly, ten times or more. Antigen unknown. The time point: patch test 2, 6 weeks after DPC sensitization. Treatment denoted: therapeutic diphenylcyclopropenone sensitization with weekly scalp DPC. Trimming left V 0 bases short and J 0 bases short, with 15 bases between. The CDR3 totals 19 residues. Germline CDR1 reads LGHNA; CDR2 reads YNFKEQ. This specimen belongs to a study of human T cells and chemical hapten exposure. Study at large: The patients, most of them female, presented with alopecia areata, totalis or universalis.

A single record per CDR3 protein comes from TCRdb applying MiXCR to the RACE reads. There are about 110,000 distinct CDR3 sequences in the sample; more than 7% occur only once, and approximately 3% lies in the top ten. General study findings and limits: Patch test score tracked positively with PT1 expanded TCR counts.

This TCR was sampled from a woman aged 40 to 50 with alopecia areata. Some clones in this sample may be carry-over from other donors' samples. The specimen was whole blood, collected in connection with sensitization to the hapten diphenylcyclopropenone (DPC). This chain connects TRBV4-2 to TRBJ2-6; a weak D match, TRBD1 (6 bases). The CDR3 nucleotides read TGTGCCAGCAGCCAAGATAAGGGGGTCGCTGGCTCTGGGGCCAACGTCCTGACTTTC. This translates into CASSQDKGVAGSGANVLTF.